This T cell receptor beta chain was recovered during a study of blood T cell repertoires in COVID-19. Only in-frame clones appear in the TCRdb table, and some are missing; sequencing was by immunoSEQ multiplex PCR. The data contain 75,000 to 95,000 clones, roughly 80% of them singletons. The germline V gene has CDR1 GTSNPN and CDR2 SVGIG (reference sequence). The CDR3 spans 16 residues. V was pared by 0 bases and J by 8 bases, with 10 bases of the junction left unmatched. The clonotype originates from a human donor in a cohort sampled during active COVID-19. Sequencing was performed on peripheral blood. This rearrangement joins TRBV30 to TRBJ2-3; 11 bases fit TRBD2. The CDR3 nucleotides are TGTGCCTGGAGTGTAGGGCTAGCGGGGGGAGGTAGTACGCAGTATTTT. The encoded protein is CAWSVGLAGGGSTQYF.